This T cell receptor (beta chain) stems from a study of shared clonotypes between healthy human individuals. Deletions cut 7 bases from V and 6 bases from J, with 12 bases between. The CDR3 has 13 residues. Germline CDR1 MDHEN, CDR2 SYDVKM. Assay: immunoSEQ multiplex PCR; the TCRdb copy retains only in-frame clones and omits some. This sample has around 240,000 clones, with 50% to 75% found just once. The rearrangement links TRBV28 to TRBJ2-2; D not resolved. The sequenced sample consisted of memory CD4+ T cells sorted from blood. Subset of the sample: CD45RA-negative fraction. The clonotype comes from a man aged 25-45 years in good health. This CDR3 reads CASKIRSPGELFF. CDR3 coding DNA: TGTGCCAGCAAAATCAGGTCCCCCGGGGAGCTGTTTTTT.